The clone carrying this T cell receptor beta chain was seen a few times. This sample was included in a study of T-cell memory formation after mild COVID-19. TCRdb re-derived calls from the 5' RACE reads in MiXCR, one entry per CDR3 protein. This table has 540,000 or so distinct CDR3 sequences, roughly 22% appearing once. This CDR3 has 14 residues. CDR1 and CDR2 from the germline V gene are MGHRA and YSYEKL. V was clipped by 3 bases and J by 6 bases; unmatched bases: 7. The sequenced sample consisted of PBMCs or a T cell subset sorted from them (not recorded which). The chain joins TRBV4-1 to TRBJ1-2; TRBD1 agrees at 7 bases. The sequence came from an adult woman who had mild COVID-19 (a few samples of this study predate the infection). Cell type and time point are not known. CDR3 in DNA: TGCGCCAGCAGCCATCCGACAGGGTGGGATGGCTACACCTTC. It is translated as CASSHPTGWDGYTF.